The entry that follows covers one TCR beta chain sequence. The sample comes from a study of blood T cell repertoires in COVID-19. Across the whole study: Samples of COVID-19 (acute and convalescent) were obtained from the United States, Italy and Spain.

V lost 3 bases to trimming and J lost 4 bases, with 15 bases between them. CDR3 length: 15 residues. CDR1 is SEHNR, CDR2 FQNEAQ, per germline (reference sequence). Profiled with immunoSEQ multiplex PCR; TCRdb holds only in-frame clones, not every one. The repertoire consists of about 240,000 clones, with 87% occurring once and the leading ten covering 2.6%. This sequence joins TRBV7-9 and TRBJ1-1, with no clear D. This clonotype was obtained from a woman in her twenties or thirties with acute COVID-19. Sequencing was done on a sample of PBMCs or T cells enriched from blood (not recorded which). The CDR3 sequence is CASSLGSGYRTEAFF. The CDR3 DNA follows: TGTGCCAGCAGCTTGGGAAGCGGGTACCGCACTGAAGCTTTCTTT.